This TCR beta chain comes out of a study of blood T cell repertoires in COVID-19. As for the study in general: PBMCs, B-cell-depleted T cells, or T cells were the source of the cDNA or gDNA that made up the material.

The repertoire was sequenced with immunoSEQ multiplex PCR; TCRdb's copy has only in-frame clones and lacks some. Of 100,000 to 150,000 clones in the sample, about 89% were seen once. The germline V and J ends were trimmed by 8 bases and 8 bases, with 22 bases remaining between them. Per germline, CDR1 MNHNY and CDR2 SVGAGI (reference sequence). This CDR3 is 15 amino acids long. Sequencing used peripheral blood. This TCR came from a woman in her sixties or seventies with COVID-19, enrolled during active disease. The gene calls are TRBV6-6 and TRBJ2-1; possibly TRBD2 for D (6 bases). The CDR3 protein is CASAPGSGPGDEQFF. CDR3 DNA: TGTGCCAGCGCCCCAGGGAGCGGTCCGGGGGATGAGCAGTTCTTC.